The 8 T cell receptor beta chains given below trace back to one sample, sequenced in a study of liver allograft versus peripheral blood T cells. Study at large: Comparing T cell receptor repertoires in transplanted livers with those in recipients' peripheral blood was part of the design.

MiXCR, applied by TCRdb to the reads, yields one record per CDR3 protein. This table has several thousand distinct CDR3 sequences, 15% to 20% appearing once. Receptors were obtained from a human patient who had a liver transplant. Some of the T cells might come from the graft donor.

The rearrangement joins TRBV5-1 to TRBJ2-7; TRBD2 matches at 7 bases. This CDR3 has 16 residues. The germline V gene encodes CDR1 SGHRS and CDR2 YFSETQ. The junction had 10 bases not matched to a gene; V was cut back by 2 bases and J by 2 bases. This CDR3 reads CASSLTTAGVTYEQYF. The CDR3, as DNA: TGCGCCAGCAGCTTAACTACTGCGGGGGTTACCTACGAGCAGTACTTC.

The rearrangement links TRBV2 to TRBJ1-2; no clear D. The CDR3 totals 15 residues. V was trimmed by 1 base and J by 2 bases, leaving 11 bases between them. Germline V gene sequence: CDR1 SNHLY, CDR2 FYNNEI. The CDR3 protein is CASSEVSGQNYGYTF. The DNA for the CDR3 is TGTGCCAGCAGTGAAGTAAGTGGGCAGAACTATGGCTACACCTTC.

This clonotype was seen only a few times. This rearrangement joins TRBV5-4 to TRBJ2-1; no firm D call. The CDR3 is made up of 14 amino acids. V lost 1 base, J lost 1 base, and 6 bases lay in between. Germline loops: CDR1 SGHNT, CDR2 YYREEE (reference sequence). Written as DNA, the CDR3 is TGTGCCAGCAGCTTGTCCGAGTCCTACAATGAGCAGTTCTTC. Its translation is CASSLSESYNEQFF.

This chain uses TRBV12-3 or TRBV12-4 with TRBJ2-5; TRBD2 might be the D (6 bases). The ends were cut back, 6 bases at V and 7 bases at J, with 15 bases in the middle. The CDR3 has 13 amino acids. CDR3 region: CASSLKVEGTQYF. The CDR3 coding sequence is TGTGCCAGCAGCCTGAAAGTGGAGGGGACCCAGTACTTC.

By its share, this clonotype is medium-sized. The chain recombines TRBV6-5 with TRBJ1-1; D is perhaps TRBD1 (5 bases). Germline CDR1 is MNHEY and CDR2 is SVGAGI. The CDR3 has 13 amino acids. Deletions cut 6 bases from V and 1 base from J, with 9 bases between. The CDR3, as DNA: TGTGCCAGCAGCCCCACAGGGAACACTGAAGCTTTCTTT. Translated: CASSPTGNTEAFF.

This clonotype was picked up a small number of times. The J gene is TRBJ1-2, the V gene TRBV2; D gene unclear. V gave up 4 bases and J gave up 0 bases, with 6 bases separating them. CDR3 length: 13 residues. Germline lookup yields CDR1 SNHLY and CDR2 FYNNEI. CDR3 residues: CASSGQANYGYTF. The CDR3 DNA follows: TGTGCCAGCAGTGGTCAGGCTAACTATGGCTACACCTTC.

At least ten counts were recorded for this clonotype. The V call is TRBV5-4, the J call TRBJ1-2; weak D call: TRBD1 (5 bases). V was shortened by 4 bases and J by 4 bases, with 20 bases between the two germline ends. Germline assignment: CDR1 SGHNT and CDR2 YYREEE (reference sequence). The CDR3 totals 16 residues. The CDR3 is CASSPNYEPGGYGYTF. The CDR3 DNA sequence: TGTGCCAGCAGCCCGAACTACGAGCCGGGGGGCTATGGCTACACCTTC.

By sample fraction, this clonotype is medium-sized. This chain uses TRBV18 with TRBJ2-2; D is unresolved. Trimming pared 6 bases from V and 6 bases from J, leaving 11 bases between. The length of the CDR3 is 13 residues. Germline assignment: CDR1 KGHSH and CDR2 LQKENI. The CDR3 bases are TGTGCCAGCTCCCCATCCGTGGCCGGGGAGCTGTTTTTT. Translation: CASSPSVAGELFF.